This T cell receptor (beta chain) was sequenced for a study of shared clonotypes between healthy human individuals. Study observations and caveats: Unshared clonotypes carried lower generation probabilities than those common to all four donors.

For every subset, genomic DNA was evenly distributed across several immunoSEQ plates. The data were produced by immunoSEQ multiplex PCR, yet TCRdb's version contains in-frame clones alone and is incomplete. The sample has millions of clones, 85% to 95% seen once; the top ten hold 0.1% to 0.15%. CD45RA-negative memory and CD45RA+ naive subsets were split from the CD4+ cells. About this clone: Its target is not known.

J was trimmed by 1 base and V by 4 bases; bases with no gene match: 6. CDR1 and CDR2 (germline): MDHEN, SYDVKM. CDR3 length: 15 residues. This receptor was obtained from a young man in good health. The sequenced material came from naive CD4+ T cells sorted from blood. The subset: CD45RA+ positively selected. The rearrangement links TRBV28 to TRBJ2-5; TRBD1 agrees at 7 bases. CDR3 bases: TGTGCCAGCAGTTCGACAGGGAACGGCCAAGAGACCCAGTACTTC. Translating it yields CASSSTGNGQETQYF.